A selection of T cell receptor beta chains follows, all from one sample in a study of CD8 T cells in Susac syndrome. TCRdb analysed the immunoSEQ multiplex PCR reads with MiXCR anew, one entry per CDR3 protein. The sample holds over 95,000 distinct CDR3 sequences, 92% seen once. Sequencing was performed on CD8+ T cells from PBMCs. Source of these receptors: a human donor in good health. CDR3s include the opening cysteine and the closing phenylalanine or tryptophan. D genes are given only for firm matches. Part of the rows lack a size; the others show once, few, many or a class for expanded clones.

v_call: TRBV12-3/TRBV12-4
d_call: .
clone_size: once
j_call: TRBJ2-2
cdr3_aa: CASSPFAGTNTGELFF
cdr3_nt: TGTGCCAGCAGTCCCTTCGCGGGGACGAACACCGGGGAGCTGTTTTTT

v_call: TRBV10-3
d_call: .
clone_size: .
j_call: TRBJ2-7
cdr3_aa: CAINQGSSYEQYF
cdr3_nt: TGTGCCATCAATCAGGGGAGCTCCTACGAGCAGTACTTC

v_call: TRBV5-4
d_call: .
clone_size: .
j_call: TRBJ2-7
cdr3_aa: CASSSGAGARNEQYF
cdr3_nt: TGTGCCAGCAGCTCTGGCGCAGGGGCCCGGAACGAGCAGTACTTC

v_call: TRBV20-1
d_call: .
clone_size: .
j_call: TRBJ1-2
cdr3_aa: CSVALEYYGYTF
cdr3_nt: TGCAGTGTGGCACTCGAGTACTATGGCTACACCTTC

v_call: TRBV25-1
d_call: TRBD1
clone_size: .
j_call: TRBJ1-5
cdr3_aa: CASSDLRGNQPQHF
cdr3_nt: TGTGCCAGCAGTGATCTCAGGGGGAATCAGCCCCAGCATTTT

v_call: TRBV20-1
d_call: TRBD1
clone_size: .
j_call: TRBJ1-2
cdr3_aa: CSAWDRGGGYTF
cdr3_nt: TGCAGTGCTTGGGACAGGGGAGGTGGCTACACCTTC

v_call: TRBV5-4
d_call: TRBD1
clone_size: .
j_call: TRBJ2-5
cdr3_aa: CASSPLAGAGGRETQYF
cdr3_nt: TGTGCCAGCAGCCCGTTGGCCGGCGCAGGGGGCCGGGAGACCCAGTACTTC

v_call: TRBV27
d_call: .
clone_size: .
j_call: TRBJ2-1
cdr3_aa: CASSPLPGGGQNEQFF
cdr3_nt: TGTGCCAGCAGCCCTCTTCCAGGGGGAGGGCAGAATGAGCAGTTCTTC

v_call: TRBV23-1
d_call: TRBD1
clone_size: .
j_call: TRBJ2-7
cdr3_aa: CASSNPGQRYEQYF
cdr3_nt: TGCGCCAGCAGTAACCCGGGACAGCGCTACGAGCAGTACTTC

v_call: TRBV7-3
d_call: TRBD2
clone_size: .
j_call: TRBJ2-3
cdr3_aa: CASSSSGGAADTQYF
cdr3_nt: TGTGCCAGCAGCTCGTCGGGGGGGGCTGCAGATACGCAGTATTTT

v_call: TRBV5-4
d_call: .
clone_size: few
j_call: TRBJ1-1
cdr3_aa: CASTLPGDTEAFF
cdr3_nt: TGTGCCAGCACCTTGCCGGGGGACACTGAAGCTTTCTTT

v_call: TRBV6-2/TRBV6-3
d_call: TRBD2
clone_size: .
j_call: TRBJ2-1
cdr3_aa: CASSGTSDYNEQFF
cdr3_nt: TGTGCCAGCAGTGGGACTAGCGATTACAATGAGCAGTTCTTC

v_call: TRBV6-1
d_call: TRBD1
clone_size: .
j_call: TRBJ2-2
cdr3_aa: CASIRDRGTTGELFF
cdr3_nt: TGTGCCAGCATCCGGGACAGGGGGACCACCGGGGAGCTGTTTTTT

v_call: TRBV12-3/TRBV12-4
d_call: .
clone_size: .
j_call: TRBJ2-1
cdr3_aa: CASSKAAYNEQFF
cdr3_nt: TGTGCCAGCAGTAAGGCGGCATACAATGAGCAGTTCTTC

v_call: TRBV7-8
d_call: TRBD2
clone_size: .
j_call: TRBJ2-1
cdr3_aa: CASSLRTSVDEQFF
cdr3_nt: TGTGCCAGCAGCTTACGGACTAGCGTCGATGAGCAGTTCTTC

v_call: TRBV15
d_call: .
clone_size: .
j_call: TRBJ1-2
cdr3_aa: CATSRDYRDLSNYGYTF
cdr3_nt: TGTGCCACCAGCAGAGATTACCGGGACCTCTCTAACTATGGCTACACCTTC

v_call: TRBV29-1
d_call: .
clone_size: .
j_call: TRBJ1-1
cdr3_aa: CSVDRQAFEAFF
cdr3_nt: TGCAGCGTTGATCGGCAGGCATTTGAAGCTTTCTTT

v_call: TRBV6-2/TRBV6-3
d_call: .
clone_size: .
j_call: TRBJ1-5
cdr3_aa: CASRKGNNQPQHF
cdr3_nt: TGTGCCAGCAGGAAGGGGAATAATCAGCCCCAGCATTTT

v_call: TRBV4-1
d_call: .
clone_size: .
j_call: TRBJ1-2
cdr3_aa: CASSSSSLANYGYTF
cdr3_nt: TGCGCCAGCAGCTCCTCGTCTCTTGCTAACTATGGCTACACCTTC

v_call: TRBV5-5
d_call: TRBD1
clone_size: .
j_call: TRBJ2-5
cdr3_aa: CASSFDRDQTQYF
cdr3_nt: TGTGCCAGCAGCTTCGACAGGGATCAGACCCAGTACTTC

v_call: TRBV2
d_call: .
clone_size: .
j_call: TRBJ2-3
cdr3_aa: CASIADTSSTDTQYF
cdr3_nt: TGTGCCAGCATCGCGGACACATCTAGCACAGATACGCAGTATTTT

v_call: TRBV4-2
d_call: .
clone_size: .
j_call: TRBJ2-7
cdr3_aa: CASSQISLRAYEQYF
cdr3_nt: TGTGCCAGCAGCCAGATATCCTTACGAGCCTACGAGCAGTACTTC

v_call: TRBV7-3
d_call: .
clone_size: once
j_call: TRBJ2-7
cdr3_aa: CASSLGHGALGAPYEQYF
cdr3_nt: TGTGCCAGCAGCTTAGGGCACGGGGCTCTAGGGGCCCCCTACGAGCAGTACTTC

v_call: TRBV20-1
d_call: TRBD1
clone_size: .
j_call: TRBJ1-2
cdr3_aa: CSALQGASNYGYTF
cdr3_nt: TGCAGTGCTCTCCAGGGGGCGTCTAACTATGGCTACACCTTC

v_call: TRBV6-2/TRBV6-3
d_call: TRBD1
clone_size: .
j_call: TRBJ1-1
cdr3_aa: CASRRPFMGQVNTEAFF
cdr3_nt: TGTGCCAGCAGACGACCCTTTATGGGACAGGTCAACACTGAAGCTTTCTTT

v_call: TRBV20-1
d_call: .
clone_size: .
j_call: TRBJ2-7
cdr3_aa: CSAEDPGRSVYEQYF
cdr3_nt: TGCAGTGCTGAGGATCCGGGCCGTAGCGTCTACGAGCAGTACTTC

v_call: TRBV10-3
d_call: .
clone_size: once
j_call: TRBJ2-3
cdr3_aa: CAISESDSTDTQYF
cdr3_nt: TGTGCCATCAGTGAGTCGGACAGCACAGATACGCAGTATTTT

v_call: TRBV7-8
d_call: TRBD2
clone_size: .
j_call: TRBJ2-1
cdr3_aa: CASSSHPSGRVKYNEQFF
cdr3_nt: TGTGCCAGCAGCTCCCACCCCAGCGGGAGGGTTAAGTACAATGAGCAGTTCTTC

v_call: TRBV12-3/TRBV12-4
d_call: .
clone_size: .
j_call: TRBJ1-1
cdr3_aa: CASSLTANTEAFF
cdr3_nt: TGTGCCAGCAGTCTTACGGCGAACACTGAAGCTTTCTTT

v_call: TRBV29-1
d_call: .
clone_size: .
j_call: TRBJ1-1
cdr3_aa: CSVASGPNTEAFF
cdr3_nt: TGCAGCGTTGCATCGGGACCGAACACTGAAGCTTTCTTT

v_call: TRBV7-2
d_call: .
clone_size: once
j_call: TRBJ1-2
cdr3_aa: CASSLTGTSKGYTF
cdr3_nt: TGTGCCAGCAGTCTAACGGGCACCTCTAAGGGCTACACCTTC

v_call: TRBV12-3/TRBV12-4
d_call: .
clone_size: .
j_call: TRBJ2-7
cdr3_aa: CASSFSGHRYEQYF
cdr3_nt: TGTGCCAGCAGTTTTTCTGGACACCGATACGAGCAGTACTTC

v_call: TRBV14
d_call: .
clone_size: few
j_call: TRBJ1-1
cdr3_aa: CASSLQGNTEAFF
cdr3_nt: TGTGCCAGCAGCTTACAGGGGAACACTGAAGCTTTCTTT

v_call: TRBV5-8
d_call: .
clone_size: few
j_call: TRBJ2-3
cdr3_aa: CASSRSTDTQYF
cdr3_nt: TGTGCCAGCAGCCGCTCCACAGATACGCAGTATTTT

v_call: TRBV6-1
d_call: .
clone_size: .
j_call: TRBJ2-1
cdr3_aa: CASIYRDGDYNEQFF
cdr3_nt: TGTGCCAGCATATACAGGGACGGAGATTACAATGAGCAGTTCTTC

v_call: TRBV15
d_call: TRBD2
clone_size: .
j_call: TRBJ2-7
cdr3_aa: CATSRGTSGVRNEQYF
cdr3_nt: TGTGCCACCAGCAGGGGGACTAGCGGGGTTCGGAACGAGCAGTACTTC

v_call: TRBV4-1
d_call: TRBD2
clone_size: .
j_call: TRBJ2-1
cdr3_aa: CASSQETSVNEQFF
cdr3_nt: TGCGCCAGCAGCCAAGAGACTAGCGTAAATGAGCAGTTCTTC

v_call: TRBV5-8
d_call: .
clone_size: .
j_call: TRBJ1-3
cdr3_aa: CASSSPFRRSGNTIYF
cdr3_nt: TGTGCCAGCAGCTCCCCTTTCAGGCGAAGTGGAAACACCATATATTTT

v_call: TRBV3-1
d_call: TRBD1
clone_size: .
j_call: TRBJ2-1
cdr3_aa: CASSQSGRGLNMDEQFF
cdr3_nt: TGTGCCAGCAGCCAAAGCGGCAGGGGGCTTAATATGGATGAGCAGTTCTTC

v_call: TRBV5-1
d_call: .
clone_size: .
j_call: TRBJ2-1
cdr3_aa: CASSLVNNEQFF
cdr3_nt: TGCGCCAGCAGCTTGGTTAACAATGAGCAGTTCTTC

v_call: TRBV3-1
d_call: .
clone_size: .
j_call: TRBJ2-3
cdr3_aa: CASSRGSTQYF
cdr3_nt: TGTGCCAGCAGCAGGGGGAGTACGCAGTATTTT

v_call: TRBV20-1
d_call: .
clone_size: .
j_call: TRBJ1-1
cdr3_aa: CSARAGTPALGNTEAFF
cdr3_nt: TGCAGTGCTAGAGCGGGGACACCGGCTTTAGGGAACACTGAAGCTTTCTTT

v_call: TRBV16
d_call: TRBD1
clone_size: .
j_call: TRBJ1-2
cdr3_aa: CASSQTGQIYGYTF
cdr3_nt: TGTGCCAGCAGCCAAACGGGACAGATCTATGGCTACACCTTC

v_call: TRBV4-3
d_call: .
clone_size: .
j_call: TRBJ1-6
cdr3_aa: CASSRYSQGTNSPLHF
cdr3_nt: TGCGCCAGCAGCCGTTACTCCCAGGGAACTAATTCACCCCTCCACTTT

v_call: TRBV7-2
d_call: TRBD2
clone_size: .
j_call: TRBJ2-7
cdr3_aa: CASSLVPSGVPYEQYF
cdr3_nt: TGTGCCAGCAGCTTAGTGCCTAGCGGGGTGCCCTACGAGCAGTACTTC

v_call: TRBV3-1
d_call: .
clone_size: .
j_call: TRBJ1-5
cdr3_aa: CASSHLGNQPQHF
cdr3_nt: TGTGCCAGCAGCCATCTCGGCAATCAGCCCCAGCATTTT

v_call: TRBV27
d_call: .
clone_size: .
j_call: TRBJ2-2
cdr3_aa: CASSPLLSHSTGELFF
cdr3_nt: TGTGCCAGCAGTCCCCTACTAAGCCACTCCACCGGGGAGCTGTTTTTT

v_call: TRBV7-9
d_call: .
clone_size: .
j_call: TRBJ2-7
cdr3_aa: CASSLPGRSYEQYF
cdr3_nt: TGTGCCAGCAGCTTGCCAGGGCGTTCCTACGAGCAGTACTTC